A single T cell receptor beta chain is shown here with its context. This clonotype came up a few times. Its antigen is still unknown. The record has no base qualities; no much larger clone is one base away. PBMCs were isolated by Ficoll-Paque density gradient centrifugation. The sequencer was an Illumina NovaSeq 6000. cDNA libraries for TCRalpha and TCRbeta were prepared by 5'RACE using constant-segment primers, with sample barcodes and unique molecular identifiers added. Trizol reagent was used to extract RNA from every sample. Amplification of the libraries took two PCR steps, and the second step added a second sample barcode plus Illumina TruSeq adapters. Sequencing of libraries was performed on an Illumina NovaSeq with 2 x 150 bp paired-end reads. The study's own analysis went as follows. Demultiplexing of reads and collapsing into UMI-guided consensus sequences were performed with migec v1.2.7. Using mixcr v2.1.11, UMI consensuses were aligned to TRA and TRB V and J templates and then assembled into clonotypes. A clonotype was counted as expanded or contracted only if both edgeR and NoisET called the change significant, with noise models trained on biological replicates. For edgeR calls, the cutoffs were a false discovery rate-adjusted p below 0.01 and a log2 fold-change threshold of 1. As an exploratory analysis of dynamics, PCA with hierarchical clustering was applied to max-normalized trajectories of the 1000 most abundant clonotypes. Separately sequenced CD4+ and CD8+ repertoires were used to assign a CD4 or CD8 phenotype to each responding clone. In-frame beta chains were kept once TCRdb had trimmed the public reads at Q25 with fastp and called clones with MiXCR. One record per CDR3 amino acid sequence lists the most common genes and DNA. None of the V and J calls come from the authors' own analysis; TCRdb made them. For this sample the table gives about 140,000 distinct CDR3 sequences, of which 14% were detected only once. The top ten clonotypes cover roughly 14% of the sample.

The sample belongs to a study of T-cell memory formation after mild COVID-19 (dated by TCRdb to the early 2020s). For context, the study as a whole: TCR sequence clusters from the two donors were largely donor specific. In a couple of donors, T-cell clones that expanded and contracted after mild COVID-19 were tracked by sequencing TCRalpha and TCRbeta repertoires over time. Two young, previously healthy adult volunteers made up the cohort, one male and one female.

Unmatched junction bases come to 3, with V trimmed by 5 bases and J by 3 bases. Including the terminal cysteine and phenylalanine, the CDR3 comprises 13 residues. Only the CDR3 region is kept as DNA, spanning 39 bases read in frame from base 1. CDR1 is given as SGHTA and CDR2 as FQGNSA, both from the germline V gene. What the study reported, not specific to this receptor: SARS-CoV-2 specificity of the second-wave clones peaking on day 37 was not confirmed. The study covered only a couple of mild cases, and larger cohorts including severe cases with pre-infection samples were considered necessary. Contracting CD4+ clones turned up mainly in the CM and EM memory subsets, whereas EMRA was where CD8+ clones were enriched. Clones contracting from day 15 to 85 had balanced CD4/CD8 phenotypes, while a second wave expanding from day 15 to 37 was biased towards CD4+. Some responding clones were detected in pre-infection memory, suggesting pre-existing cross-reactive memory T cells joined the SARS-CoV-2 response.

This clonotype was obtained from an adult woman who had mild COVID-19 (a few samples of this study predate the infection). The sample titles of this study are shuffled in the database, so cell type and time point are left out; the donor was told from shared clones. Recombination linked TRBV7-2 to TRBJ1-2; 7 nucleotides in the junction match TRBD1. The sample consisted of PBMCs or a T cell subset sorted from them (not recorded which). This receptor carries the CDR3 CASSNRGYYGYTF. The nucleotides are TGTGCCAGCAGCAACAGGGGCTACTATGGCTACACCTTC.